This T cell receptor (beta chain) was obtained from a study of metastatic and nonmetastatic thyroid tumors. For the study at large: Peripheral blood and tumor or nodule samples from malignant and benign thyroid patients were compared. Points from the study as a whole: TCR beta diversity was reportedly significantly higher in malignant thyroid tumors than benign nodules, in blood and tumor.

By share, this clone ranks as medium-sized. The target antigen is unknown. TCRdb re-called the PCR reads through MiXCR. The data hold roughly 18,000 clones, with about a quarter observed a single time. There were no patients who had received any treatment before thyroid surgery. J lost 9 bases, V lost 7 bases, and 10 bases had no gene match. The germline V gene encodes CDR1 SNHLY and CDR2 FYNNEI. CDR3 length: 15 residues. The TCR originated in a female donor with papillary thyroid cancer or a benign thyroid nodule (not recorded which). Some clones in this sample may be carry-over from other donors' samples. The chain links TRBV2 to TRBJ1-6; the match to TRBD1 covers 9 bases. Sequencing was carried out using tumor tissue. For the CDR3, the DNA is TGTGCCAGCATGGAGGACAGGGGCCGACGTTCACCCCTCCACTTT. This encodes CASMEDRGRRSPLHF.